This TCR beta chain was retrieved from a study of T cell changes during pregnancy in multiple sclerosis. The CDR3 is 18 residues long. With 5 bases removed from V and 0 bases from J, the gap between germline ends came to 17 bases. CDR1 is MNHEY and CDR2 is SMNVEV in the germline V gene (reference sequence). Sequencing was performed with immunoSEQ multiplex PCR; in TCRdb, only in-frame clones are kept and a portion is missing. In the table there are tens of thousands of clones, 85% to 95% of which are singletons. This chain links TRBV27 with TRBJ1-6; D might be TRBD1 (5 bases). The input for sequencing was CD4+ T cells from peripheral blood mononuclear cells, taken before pregnancy. The sequence was collected from a female donor with multiple sclerosis, enrolled in a pregnancy study. CDR3 amino acids: CASSPQWGGDSYNSPLHF. The CDR3 nucleotides read TGTGCCAGCAGTCCTCAATGGGGGGGAGACTCCTATAATTCACCCCTCCACTTT.